These 30 T cell receptor beta chains share one sample of origin, sequenced in a study of T cells in women clearing cervical HPV infection. Generated by immunoSEQ multiplex PCR, the TCRdb table keeps only in-frame clones and is missing some. Recorded here are 30,000 to 45,000 clones; the top ten clones represent around 3.5%. The source material was blood buffy coat. Receptors were obtained from a woman aged 18 to 75 with a cervical HPV16 infection that either progressed to CIN3+ or cleared (not recorded which).

Details on this clone: The CDR3 goes on 3 residues after the read ends, and that part is filled in from the germline J gene. The genes are TRBV19 and TRBJ1-5; D ambiguous. Germline CDR1 reads LNHDA; CDR2 reads SQIVND (reference sequence). Trimming removed 8 bases at V and 5 bases at J, with 22 bases between. The CDR3 length is 16 residues. The CDR3 sequence is CASANPAAGHYQPQHF. The covered CDR3 bases are TGTGCCAGTGCAAACCCGGCCGCAGGCCACTATCAGCCC.

Worth noting for this clone: From the germline J gene comes the end of the CDR3, since the read stops 3 residues before it. The rearrangement joins TRBV20-1 to TRBJ1-1; D may be TRBD1 (6 bases). Germline CDR1 DFQATT, CDR2 SNEGSKA (reference sequence). CDR3 size: 15 residues. With 0 bases removed from V and 1 base from J, the gap between germline ends came to 12 bases. This chain's CDR3 is CSAREPGTKNTEAFF. The DNA read from the CDR3 is TGCAGTGCTAGAGAACCCGGGACAAAGAACACTGAA.

As regards this clone: The missing CDR3 end, 3 residues past where the read stops, is filled in from the germline J gene. J is TRBJ2-3 and V is TRBV6-1, with no clear D. Germline V lookup: CDR1 MNHNS, CDR2 SASEGT. This CDR3 region has 11 residues. The sequenced part of the CDR3 DNA is TGTGCCAGCAGTGAATCGGTTGCG. Protein product: CASSESVA. In full, the CDR3 is CASSESVAQYF.

Concerning this clone: The CDR3 end falls 3 residues outside the read, so it is completed with the germline J gene. This chain uses TRBV5-1 with TRBJ2-7; TRBD2 agrees at 7 bases. The J segment lost 5 bases and the V segment lost 5 bases, leaving 10 bases of the junction unmatched. The V gene's germline CDR1 is SGHRS and CDR2 YFSETQ. The CDR3 contains 14 residues. The covered CDR3 bases are TGCGCCAGCAGTCAAGACCTAGCGGTCGACGAG. Translating gives CASSQDLAVDE. From start to end, the CDR3 is CASSQDLAVDEQYF.

As to this clone: The DNA ends 3 residues before the CDR3 does, and the rest of the CDR3 is filled in from the germline J gene. This rearrangement joins TRBV29-1 to TRBJ1-4; maybe TRBD1 (5 bases). The germline gives CDR1 SQVTM, CDR2 ANQGSEA. Trimming took off 6 bases at V and 0 bases at J, with 8 bases between the two ends. This CDR3 contains 13 residues. Incomplete CDR3 DNA: TGCAGCGTGACAGCTGCAACTAATGAAAAA. It codes for CSVTAATNEK. The CDR3 in its entirety is CSVTAATNEKLFF.

As concerns this clone: The DNA ends 3 residues before the CDR3 does, and the rest of the CDR3 is filled in from the germline J gene. The chain couples TRBV30 to TRBJ2-7; maybe TRBD1 (5 bases). Trimming stripped 0 bases from V and 4 bases from J, with 13 bases between. The CDR3 spans 14 residues. The germline CDR1 and CDR2 sequences are GTSNPN and SVGIG (reference sequence). Here the CDR3 reads CAWSVSGRWYEQYF. CDR3 DNA, as far as it was read: TGTGCCTGGAGTGTGTCAGGGCGGTGGTACGAG.

Comments on this clone: The read gets to within 3 residues of the CDR3 end, and the germline J gene fills in the rest. The chain links TRBV12-3 or TRBV12-4 to TRBJ2-7, with TRBD1 as a possible D gene (6 bases). The CDR3 is 14 residues long. V was clipped by 2 bases and J by 2 bases, with 10 bases between them. The DNA read from the CDR3 is TGTGCCAGCAGTTTAAGGCAGGGGCCCTACGAG. It codes for CASSLRQGPYE. The entire CDR3 protein reads CASSLRQGPYEQYF.

To note about this clone: One end of the junction does not line up with germline, which may come from a read error. The CDR3 end lies 3 residues beyond the end of the read and is filled in from the germline J gene. The rearrangement links TRBV4-2 to TRBJ2-7; D is perhaps TRBD2 (7 bases). Germline V CDR1 and CDR2: LGHNA, YNFKEQ. The CDR3 has 16 amino acids. CDR3 bases read: TGCGCCAGCAGCCAAGATACGGGGGGCTTGGGCGACGAG. It specifies CASSQDTGGLGDE. The entire CDR3 protein reads CASSQDTGGLGDEQYF.

A note on this clone: Coverage ceases 3 residues before the CDR3 finishes, and the germline J gene fills in the end. This chain links TRBV7-6 with TRBJ1-3, with D unresolved. Germline V gene sequence: CDR1 SGHVS, CDR2 FNYEAQ. The CDR3 covers 14 residues. The V and J ends lost 4 bases and 4 bases respectively, with 11 bases between them. The chain's CDR3 is CASSSALQGNTIYF. CDR3 DNA, as far as it was read: TGTGCCAGCAGCTCTGCCCTACAGGGAAACACC.

To note about this clone: The CDR3 extends 3 residues past the end of the read, so its final part is completed from the germline J gene. The chain links TRBV30 to TRBJ1-5, with 10 bases that match TRBD1. The V gene end was trimmed by 2 bases and the J gene end by 2 bases; junction bases not matched to a gene: 6. Per the germline V gene, CDR1 is GTSNPN and CDR2 is SVGIG (reference sequence). This CDR3 contains 16 residues. The CDR3 sequence: CAWSPDRGLGNQPQHF. Incomplete CDR3 DNA: TGTGCCTGGAGTCCAGACAGGGGGCTTGGCAATCAGCCC.

As for this clone: The read halts 3 residues ahead of the CDR3 end, with the missing end drawn from the germline J gene. The rearrangement links TRBV25-1 to TRBJ2-7; the match to TRBD1 covers 7 bases. The CDR3 covers 12 residues. Germline CDR1 is MGHDK and CDR2 is SYGVNS. The J segment lost 3 bases and the V segment lost 4 bases, leaving 0 bases of the junction unmatched. CDR3 sequence: CASSGDSYEQYF. CDR3 DNA (partial): TGTGCCAGCAGTGGGGACAGCTACGAG.

Comment on this clone: The read is 3 residues too short to cover the CDR3 end, so that end is filled in from the germline J gene. This chain connects TRBV6-2 or TRBV6-3 to TRBJ2-7; TRBD2 is a possible D gene (5 bases). CDR1 is MNHEY, CDR2 SVGEGT, per germline. The CDR3 consists of 14 residues. V lost 6 bases to trimming and J lost 1 base, with 13 bases between them. The CDR3 spells CASRTPGVSYEQYF. The DNA read from the CDR3 is TGTGCCAGCAGAACCCCCGGGGTATCCTACGAG.

The covered CDR3 bases are TGTGCCAGTAGTATCCAAGCGGGGTACAATGAG. It codes for CASSIQAGYNE. The CDR3 in its entirety is CASSIQAGYNEQFF. The chain links TRBV19 to TRBJ2-1, with TRBD2 matching 7 bases. Coverage ceases 3 residues before the CDR3 finishes, and the germline J gene fills in the end. The CDR3 is 14 amino acids. Per germline, CDR1 LNHDA and CDR2 SQIVND (reference sequence). V lost 3 bases to trimming and J lost 4 bases; unmatched junction nucleotides: 3. Looking up the rest from reference TRBV19 and TRBJ2-1 gives the full variable domain: DGGITQSPKYLFRKEGQNVTLSCEQNLNHDAMYWYRQDPGQGLRLIYYSQIVNDFQKGDIAEGYSVSREKKESFPLTVTSAQKNPTAFYLCASSIQAGYNEQFFGPGTRLTVL.

For this clone: The read finishes 3 residues shy of the CDR3 end, and the germline J gene is used to complete it. The chain links TRBV23-1 to TRBJ2-7; TRBD1 matches 7 bases. TRBV23-1 is an ORF; its function is uncertain. Losses at the gene ends were 2 bases for V and 0 bases for J; bases not matched to a gene: 10. The CDR3 totals 17 residues. The DNA read from the CDR3 is TGCGCCAGCAGTCAAGAAGGACAGGCCCGTTACTCCTACGAG. The encoded protein is CASSQEGQARYSYE. The full CDR3 protein is CASSQEGQARYSYEQYF.

CDR3 loop: CASSPGGTFRRRDNEQFF. The DNA read from the CDR3 is TGTGCCAGCTCACCAGGGGGGACCTTTCGTAGGAGGGACAATGAG. The gene calls are TRBV19 and TRBJ2-1; TRBD1 might be the D (7 bases). The CDR3 is cut off 3 residues early in the read; its end comes from the germline J gene. Germline-derived CDR1 and CDR2 are LNHDA and SQIVND (reference sequence). The CDR3 length is 18 residues. V dropped 9 bases and J dropped 5 bases, with 29 bases sitting between them. Full variable domain (rest looked up from reference TRBV19 and TRBJ2-1): DGGITQSPKYLFRKEGQNVTLSCEQNLNHDAMYWYRQDPGQGLRLIYYSQIVNDFQKGDIAEGYSVSREKKESFPLTVTSAQKNPTAFYLCASSPGGTFRRRDNEQFFGPGTRLTVL.

Concerning this clone: Sequencing ends 3 residues short of the CDR3 end; the germline J gene provides the rest. The J gene is TRBJ2-2, the V gene TRBV7-6; TRBD2 is a possible D gene (5 bases). Trimming shortened V by 5 bases and J by 6 bases, and 25 bases separated the two germline ends. The CDR3 runs to 18 residues. Germline V gene data show CDR1 as SGHVS and CDR2 as FNYEAQ. CDR3 loop: CASSGSWAGRTSSGELFF. CDR3 DNA, as far as it was read: TGTGCCAGCAGCGGCTCTTGGGCGGGTCGGACCTCCTCCGGGGAG.

As concerns this clone: The read terminates 3 residues before the CDR3 end, so the remaining end is supplied by the germline J gene. The chain is built from TRBV7-3 and TRBJ2-1; a weak D match, TRBD1 (6 bases). V shed 6 bases and J shed 7 bases, with 22 bases lying between them. The CDR3 spans 16 residues. Germline V gene sequence: CDR1 SGHTA, CDR2 FQGTGA. CDR3 DNA, as far as it was read: TGTGCCAGCAGACCAGACACAGGGTCGGGACAAAATGAG. Protein product: CASRPDTGSGQNE. The full CDR3 is CASRPDTGSGQNEQFF.

On this clone itself: The read is 3 residues too short to cover the CDR3 end, so that end is filled in from the germline J gene. The chain uses TRBV7-2 and TRBJ2-7, with TRBD1 identical over 7 bases. The V gene end was trimmed by 1 base and the J gene end by 2 bases; junction bases not matched to a gene: 5. Germline lookup yields CDR1 SGHTA and CDR2 FQGNSA. This CDR3 contains 15 residues. CDR3 region: CASSLGTGITYEQYF. The sequenced CDR3 bases are TGTGCCAGCAGCTTAGGGACAGGAATAACCTACGAG.

About this clone itself: The read comes to an end 3 residues before the CDR3 does, leaving the germline J gene to fill in the end. The chain links TRBV7-3 to TRBJ2-5, with TRBD2 as a possible D gene (6 bases). The V end lost 5 bases, the J end lost 2 bases, and 9 bases lay between the germline ends. CDR3 length equals 13 residues. CDR1 is SGHTA and CDR2 is FQGTGA in the germline V gene. Incomplete CDR3 DNA: TGTGCCAGCAGCGCGGGGAGACAAGAGACC. This sequence encodes CASSAGRQET. The entire CDR3 protein reads CASSAGRQETQYF.

In regard to this clone: The read comes to an end 3 residues before the CDR3 does, leaving the germline J gene to fill in the end. The chain is built from TRBV7-9 and TRBJ2-2; D is possibly TRBD2 (6 bases). Trimming took 3 bases from V and 0 from J, leaving 8 bases between them. The CDR3 is 15 residues long. Germline V lookup: CDR1 SEHNR, CDR2 FQNEAQ (reference sequence). The CDR3 loop reads CASSFGLTNTGELFF. Partial CDR3 DNA: TGTGCCAGCAGCTTCGGACTAACGAACACCGGGGAG.

Remarks on this clone: The CDR3 goes on 3 residues after the read ends, and that part is filled in from the germline J gene. The J gene is TRBJ1-2, the V gene TRBV18; D unclear. Germline assignment: CDR1 KGHSH and CDR2 LQKENI. The CDR3 is made up of 11 amino acids. Incomplete CDR3 DNA: TGTGCCAGCTCCCCTTCCTACGAC. It codes for CASSPSYD. The whole CDR3 protein reads CASSPSYDYTF.

For this clone: With the read ending 3 residues before the CDR3 end, the germline J gene is used to fill in that end. This chain joins TRBV5-1 and TRBJ1-4; D is ambiguous. The CDR3 runs to 13 residues. Trimming removed 2 bases from V and 5 bases from J, with 7 bases in between. Germline lookup yields CDR1 SGHRS and CDR2 YFSETQ. The DNA read from the CDR3 is TGCGCCAGCAGCTTTTTCTCCAATGAAAAA. Its translation: CASSFFSNEK. The whole CDR3 sequence is CASSFFSNEKLFF. Together with reference TRBV5-1 and TRBJ1-4, the CDR3 gives the full variable domain: KAGVTQTPRYLIKTRGQQVTLSCSPISGHRSVSWYQQTPGQGLQFLFEYFSETQRNKGNFPGRFSGRQFSNSRSEMNVSTLELGDSALYLCASSFFSNEKLFFGSGTQLSVL.

Turning to this clone: With the read ending 3 residues before the CDR3 end, the germline J gene is used to fill in that end. The rearrangement uses TRBV15 and TRBJ2-7, with a tentative D call TRBD2 (6 bases). Germline CDR1 and CDR2: LNHNV and YYDKDF (reference sequence). Trimming left V 0 bases short and J 3 bases short, with 6 bases between. There are 13 residues in the CDR3. The sequenced part of the CDR3 DNA is TGTGCCACCAGCAGAGAGGGGGGCTACGAG. Encoded protein: CATSREGGYE. The full CDR3 sequence reads CATSREGGYEQYF.

Worth noting for this clone: The read ends 3 residues before the CDR3 terminus; that terminus is restored from the germline J gene. This chain connects TRBV19 to TRBJ2-5, with 7 bases matching TRBD1. This CDR3 has 15 residues. Per germline, CDR1 LNHDA and CDR2 SQIVND (reference sequence). J lost 0 bases, V lost 6 bases, and 7 bases had no gene match. The CDR3 region is CASSRQGLDQETQYF. The DNA read from the CDR3 is TGTGCCAGTAGCAGACAGGGTCTGGACCAAGAGACC.

On this clone itself: The read comes to an end 3 residues before the CDR3 does, leaving the germline J gene to fill in the end. The chain employs TRBV11-2 and TRBJ2-1, with 7 positions matching TRBD1. The germline V gene encodes CDR1 SGHAT and CDR2 FQNNGV. Unmatched junction bases numbered 3, after V lost 0 bases and J lost 4 bases. CDR3 length: 15 residues. The CDR3 spells CASSLDPGQYNEQFF. Partial CDR3 DNA: TGTGCCAGCAGCTTAGATCCGGGACAGTACAATGAG.

Concerning this clone itself: The CDR3 goes on 3 residues after the read ends, and that part is filled in from the germline J gene. The V call is TRBV4-1, the J call TRBJ2-7, with 8 bases aligning to TRBD2. CDR1 MGHRA and CDR2 YSYEKL come from the germline V gene. Losses at the gene ends were 4 bases for V and 2 bases for J; bases not matched to a gene: 7. The CDR3 has 15 amino acids. CDR3 residues: CASSRPTSGAYEQYF. CDR3 DNA (partial): TGCGCCAGCAGCCGACCAACTAGCGGAGCCTACGAG.

On this clone: The CDR3 end lies 3 residues beyond the end of the read and is filled in from the germline J gene. The chain couples TRBV5-5 to TRBJ2-2; 7 positions agree with TRBD1. CDR3 length: 15 residues. After removal of 4 bases from V and 1 base from J, the junction contained 4 bases not matched to a gene. CDR1 is SGHKS, CDR2 YYEKEE, per germline (reference sequence). CDR3 residues: CASSPGTVNTGELFF. The sequenced CDR3 bases are TGTGCCAGCAGCCCCGGGACAGTGAACACCGGGGAG.

With respect to this clone: The sequenced fragment ends 3 residues before the CDR3 boundary, so the rest is inferred from the germline J gene. The chain links TRBV29-1 to TRBJ1-1, with 9 bases fitting TRBD1. From germline, CDR1 is SQVTM and CDR2 ANQGSEA. V lost 0 bases to trimming and J lost 6 bases; unmatched junction nucleotides: 17. The CDR3 sequence is 18 residues long. CDR3 region: CSVEDYPGQGRVYAEAFF. The covered CDR3 bases are TGCAGCGTTGAAGATTATCCGGGACAGGGAAGGGTGTACGCTGAA.

Details on this clone: The observed sequence ends 3 residues before the CDR3 terminus, with the missing tail filled in from the germline J gene. The chain links TRBV28 to TRBJ1-4, with D perhaps TRBD1 (6 bases). Trimming took off 6 bases at V and 7 bases at J, with 15 bases between the two ends. The germline gives CDR1 MDHEN, CDR2 SYDVKM. This CDR3 is built from 14 residues. The covered CDR3 bases are TGTGCCAGCAGCACGGGGGGCGCGACTGAAAAA. Its translation: CASSTGGATEK. The entire CDR3 sequence reads CASSTGGATEKLFF.

As concerns this clone: The CDR3 goes on 3 residues after the read ends, and that part is filled in from the germline J gene. The rearrangement joins TRBV20-1 to TRBJ2-5; D not certain. The CDR3 runs 16 residues. V was shortened by 0 bases and J by 1 base, with 15 bases between the two germline ends. CDR1 and CDR2 (germline): DFQATT, SNEGSKA (reference sequence). The CDR3 loop reads CSARDPIRQGQETQYF. CDR3 bases read: TGCAGTGCTAGAGATCCCATTAGACAAGGCCAAGAGACC.